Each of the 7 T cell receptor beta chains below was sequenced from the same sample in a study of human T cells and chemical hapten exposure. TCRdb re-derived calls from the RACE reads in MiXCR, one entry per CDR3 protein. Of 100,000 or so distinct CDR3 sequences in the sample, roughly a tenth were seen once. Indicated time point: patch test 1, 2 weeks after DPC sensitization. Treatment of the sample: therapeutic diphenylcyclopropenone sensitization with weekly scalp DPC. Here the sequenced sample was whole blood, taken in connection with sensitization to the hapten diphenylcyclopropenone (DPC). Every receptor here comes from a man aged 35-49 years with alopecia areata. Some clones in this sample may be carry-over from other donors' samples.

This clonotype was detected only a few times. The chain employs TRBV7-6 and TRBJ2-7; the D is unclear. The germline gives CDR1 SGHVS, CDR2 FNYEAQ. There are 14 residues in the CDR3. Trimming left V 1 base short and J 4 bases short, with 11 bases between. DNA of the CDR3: TGTGCCAGCAGCTTAGAGGCTCTATCGTACGAGCAGTACTTC. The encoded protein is CASSLEALSYEQYF.

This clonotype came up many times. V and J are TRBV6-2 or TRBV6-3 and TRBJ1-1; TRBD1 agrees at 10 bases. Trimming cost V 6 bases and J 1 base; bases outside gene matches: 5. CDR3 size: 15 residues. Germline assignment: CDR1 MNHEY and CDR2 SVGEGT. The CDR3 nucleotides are TGTGCCAGCAGGGGACAGGGGATTTCGAACACTGAAGCTTTCTTT. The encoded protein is CASRGQGISNTEAFF.

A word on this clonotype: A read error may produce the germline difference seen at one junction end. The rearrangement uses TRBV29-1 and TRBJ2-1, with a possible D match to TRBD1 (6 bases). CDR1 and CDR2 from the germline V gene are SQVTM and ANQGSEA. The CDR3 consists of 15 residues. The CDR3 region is CSVDRQGLSYNEQLF. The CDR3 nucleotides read TGCAGCGTTGATAGGCAGGGGCTCTCCTACAATGAGCAGCTCTTC.

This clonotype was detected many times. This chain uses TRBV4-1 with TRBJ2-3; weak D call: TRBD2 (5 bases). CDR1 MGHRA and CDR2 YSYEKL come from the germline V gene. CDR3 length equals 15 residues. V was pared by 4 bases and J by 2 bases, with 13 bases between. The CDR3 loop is CASSRGVAPTDTQYF. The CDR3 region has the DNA TGCGCCAGCAGCCGCGGCGTAGCGCCCACAGATACGCAGTATTTT.

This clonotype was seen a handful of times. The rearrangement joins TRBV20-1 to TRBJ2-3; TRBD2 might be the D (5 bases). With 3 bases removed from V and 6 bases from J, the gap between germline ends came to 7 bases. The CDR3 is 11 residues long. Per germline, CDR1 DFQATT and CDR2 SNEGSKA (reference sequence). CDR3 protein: CSASPGDTQYF. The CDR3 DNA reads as TGCAGTGCTAGCCCGGGGGATACGCAGTATTTT.

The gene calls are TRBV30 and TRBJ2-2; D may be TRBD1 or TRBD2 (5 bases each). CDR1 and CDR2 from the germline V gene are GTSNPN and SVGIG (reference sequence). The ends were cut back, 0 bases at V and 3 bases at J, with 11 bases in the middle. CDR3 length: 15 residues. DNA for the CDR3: TGTGCCTGGAGTGTGAAGGGGACCTACACCGGGGAGCTGTTTTTT. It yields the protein CAWSVKGTYTGELFF.

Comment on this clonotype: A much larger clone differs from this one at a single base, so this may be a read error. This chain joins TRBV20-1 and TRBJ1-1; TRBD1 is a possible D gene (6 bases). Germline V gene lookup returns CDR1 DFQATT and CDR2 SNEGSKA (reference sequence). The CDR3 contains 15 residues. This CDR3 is CGARRTPTGIAEAFF. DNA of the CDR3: TGCGGTGCTAGACGAACACCGACAGGTATCGCTGAAGCTTTCTTT.